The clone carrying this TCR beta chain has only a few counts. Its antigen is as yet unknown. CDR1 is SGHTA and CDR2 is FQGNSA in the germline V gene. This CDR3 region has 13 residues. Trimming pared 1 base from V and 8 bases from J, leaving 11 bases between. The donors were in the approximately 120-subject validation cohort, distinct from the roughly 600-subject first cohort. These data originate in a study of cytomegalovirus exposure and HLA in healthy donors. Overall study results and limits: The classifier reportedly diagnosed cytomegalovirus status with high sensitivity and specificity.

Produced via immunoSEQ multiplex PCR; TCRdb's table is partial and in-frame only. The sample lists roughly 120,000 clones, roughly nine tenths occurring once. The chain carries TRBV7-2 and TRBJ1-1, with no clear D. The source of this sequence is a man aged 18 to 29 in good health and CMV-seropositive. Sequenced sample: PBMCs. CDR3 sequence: CASSLVEGIEAFF. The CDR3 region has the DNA TGTGCCAGCAGCTTAGTCGAGGGAATCGAAGCTTTCTTT.